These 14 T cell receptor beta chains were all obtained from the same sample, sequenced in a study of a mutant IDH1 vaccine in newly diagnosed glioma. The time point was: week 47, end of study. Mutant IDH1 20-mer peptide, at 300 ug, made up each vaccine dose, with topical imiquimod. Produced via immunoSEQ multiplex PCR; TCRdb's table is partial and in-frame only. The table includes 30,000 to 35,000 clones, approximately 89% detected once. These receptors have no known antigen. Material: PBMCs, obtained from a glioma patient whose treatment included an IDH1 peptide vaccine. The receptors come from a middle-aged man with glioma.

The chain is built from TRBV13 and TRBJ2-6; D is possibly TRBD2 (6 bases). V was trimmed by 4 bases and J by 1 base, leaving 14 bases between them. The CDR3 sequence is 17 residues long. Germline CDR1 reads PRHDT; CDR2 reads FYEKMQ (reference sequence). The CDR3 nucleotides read TGTGCCAGCAGCTCTACTAGCTTTGGGTCTGGGGCCAACGTCCTGACTTTC. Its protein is CASSSTSFGSGANVLTF.

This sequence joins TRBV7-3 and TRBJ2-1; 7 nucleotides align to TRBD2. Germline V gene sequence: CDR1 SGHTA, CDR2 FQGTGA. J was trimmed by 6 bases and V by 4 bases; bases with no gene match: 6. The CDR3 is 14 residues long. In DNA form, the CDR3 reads TGTGCCAGCAGCTCTCAGCCTAGCGGCAATGAGCAGTTCTTC. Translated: CASSSQPSGNEQFF.

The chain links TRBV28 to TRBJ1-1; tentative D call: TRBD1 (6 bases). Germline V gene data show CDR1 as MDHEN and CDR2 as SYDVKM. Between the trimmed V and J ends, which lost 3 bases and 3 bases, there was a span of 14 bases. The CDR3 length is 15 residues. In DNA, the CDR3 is TGTGCCAGCAGTTTCGAGACAGGAGGGGACACTGAAGCTTTCTTT. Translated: CASSFETGGDTEAFF. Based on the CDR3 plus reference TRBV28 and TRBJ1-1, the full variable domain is DVKVTQSSRYLVKRTGEKVFLECVQDMDHENMFWYRQDPGLGLRLIYFSYDVKMKEKGDIPEGYSVSREKKERFSLILESASTNQTSMYLCASSFETGGDTEAFFGQGTRLTVV.

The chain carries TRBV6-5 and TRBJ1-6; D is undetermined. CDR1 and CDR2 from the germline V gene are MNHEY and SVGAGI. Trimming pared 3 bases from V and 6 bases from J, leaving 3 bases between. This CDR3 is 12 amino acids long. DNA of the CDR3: TGTGCCAGCAGTTATACTAATTCACCCCTCCACTTT. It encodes CASSYTNSPLHF.

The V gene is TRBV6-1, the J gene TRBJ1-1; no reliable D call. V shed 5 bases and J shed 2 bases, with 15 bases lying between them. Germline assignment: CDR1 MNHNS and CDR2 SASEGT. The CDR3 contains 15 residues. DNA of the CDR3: TGTGCCAGCAGTATCAGAGACCCACCTAACACTGAAGCTTTCTTT. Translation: CASSIRDPPNTEAFF.

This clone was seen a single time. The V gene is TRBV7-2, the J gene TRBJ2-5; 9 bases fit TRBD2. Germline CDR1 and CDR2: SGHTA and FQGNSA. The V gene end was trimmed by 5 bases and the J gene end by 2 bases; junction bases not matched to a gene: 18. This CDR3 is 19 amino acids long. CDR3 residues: CASSQQPPTLAGIQETQYF. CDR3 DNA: TGTGCCAGCAGCCAACAACCCCCAACCCTAGCGGGGATACAAGAGACCCAGTACTTC.

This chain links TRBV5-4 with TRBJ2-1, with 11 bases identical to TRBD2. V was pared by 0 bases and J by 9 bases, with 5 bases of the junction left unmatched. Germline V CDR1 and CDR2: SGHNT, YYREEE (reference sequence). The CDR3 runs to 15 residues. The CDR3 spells CASSLEGLAVIEQFF. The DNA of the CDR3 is TGTGCCAGCAGCTTGGAGGGACTAGCGGTTATTGAGCAGTTCTTC.

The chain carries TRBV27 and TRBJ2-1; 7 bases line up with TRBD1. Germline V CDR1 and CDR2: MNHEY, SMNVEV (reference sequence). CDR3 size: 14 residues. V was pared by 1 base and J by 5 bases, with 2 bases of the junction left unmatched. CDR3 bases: TGTGCCAGCAGTTTATTTACAGGGGACAATGAGCAGTTCTTC. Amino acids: CASSLFTGDNEQFF.

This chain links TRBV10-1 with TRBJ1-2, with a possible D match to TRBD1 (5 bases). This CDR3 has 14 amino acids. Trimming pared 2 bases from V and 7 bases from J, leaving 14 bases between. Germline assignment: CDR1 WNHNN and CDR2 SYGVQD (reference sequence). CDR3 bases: TGCGCCAGCAGTGAGGAGGGGAATCCCTCTGGCTACACCTTC. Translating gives CASSEEGNPSGYTF.

The CDR3 protein is CSGRDFEETQYF. The DNA of the CDR3 is TGCAGCGGACGGGACTTTGAAGAGACCCAGTACTTC. The chain carries TRBV29-1 and TRBJ2-5; TRBD2 is a possible D gene (6 bases). Germline CDR1 is SQVTM and CDR2 is ANQGSEA. The V end lost 7 bases, the J end lost 3 bases, and 12 bases lay between the germline ends. The CDR3 is made up of 12 amino acids.

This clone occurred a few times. CDR3 nucleotide sequence: TGCGCCCGTCAAGGACAGTTCTATGGCTACACCTTC. As protein: CARQGQFYGYTF. This chain uses TRBV5-1 with TRBJ1-2, with a possible D match to TRBD1 (6 bases). Per the germline V gene, CDR1 is SGHRS and CDR2 is YFSETQ. The germline V and J ends were trimmed by 10 bases and 4 bases, with 14 bases remaining between them. This CDR3 has 12 residues.

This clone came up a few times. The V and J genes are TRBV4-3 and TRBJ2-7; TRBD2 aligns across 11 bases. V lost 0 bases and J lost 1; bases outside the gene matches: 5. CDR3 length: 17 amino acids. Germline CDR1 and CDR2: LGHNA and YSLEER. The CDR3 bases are TGCGCCAGCAGCCAAGATCTGGGACTAGCGGCTTCCTACGAGCAGTACTTC. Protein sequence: CASSQDLGLAASYEQYF.

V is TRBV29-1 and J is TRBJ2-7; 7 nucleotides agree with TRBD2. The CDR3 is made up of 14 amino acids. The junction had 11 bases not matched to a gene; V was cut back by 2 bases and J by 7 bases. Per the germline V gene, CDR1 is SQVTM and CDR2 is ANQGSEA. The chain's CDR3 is CSVETGTKGREQYF. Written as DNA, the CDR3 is TGCAGCGTTGAAACCGGGACTAAAGGCAGGGAGCAGTACTTC.

The CDR3 region has the DNA TGTGCCAGCAGCTTCGGACCTGGGGCCAACGTCCTGACTTTC. Protein product: CASSFGPGANVLTF. The gene calls are TRBV5-4 and TRBJ2-6; D remains unclear. The length of the CDR3 is 14 residues. Germline CDR1 SGHNT, CDR2 YYREEE (reference sequence). Trimming stripped 2 bases from V and 2 bases from J, with 5 bases between.